These 27 T cell receptor beta chains share one sample of origin, sequenced in a study of blood T cell repertoires in COVID-19. The assay was immunoSEQ multiplex PCR, and TCRdb's table has in-frame clones only and misses some. The top ten clones hold more than 3% of a sample with hundreds of thousands of clones, approximately 87% of them seen once. Sequencing used peripheral blood. Source of these receptors: a woman aged 50 to 60 with active or convalescent COVID-19.

This clone was seen more than once but under ten times. The rearrangement joins TRBV5-1 to TRBJ2-2; 8 positions match TRBD1. The CDR3 is 15 residues long. The V gene end was trimmed by 4 bases and the J gene end by 3 bases; junction bases not matched to a gene: 5. Germline values: CDR1 SGHRS, CDR2 YFSETQ. This CDR3 reads CASSLTGVYTGELFF. The CDR3 DNA follows: TGCGCCAGCAGCCTGACAGGGGTATACACCGGGGAGCTGTTTTTT. Looking up the rest from reference TRBV5-1 and TRBJ2-2 gives the full variable domain: KAGVTQTPRYLIKTRGQQVTLSCSPISGHRSVSWYQQTPGQGLQFLFEYFSETQRNKGNFPGRFSGRQFSNSRSEMNVSTLELGDSALYLCASSLTGVYTGELFFGEGSRLTVL.

The chain is built from TRBV4-1 and TRBJ2-3, with D perhaps matching TRBD1 (5 bases). The CDR3 runs 16 residues. V was trimmed by 8 bases and J by 3 bases, leaving 21 bases between them. Germline loops: CDR1 MGHRA, CDR2 YSYEKL. The CDR3 protein is CASRRGTTTATDTQYF. The CDR3 nucleotides read TGCGCCAGCCGAAGGGGCACTACGACTGCAACAGATACGCAGTATTTT.

The gene calls are TRBV7-2 and TRBJ2-5; 7 positions match TRBD2. The junction had 2 bases not matched to a gene; V was cut back by 2 bases and J by 2 bases. Germline V gives CDR1 SGHTA, CDR2 FQGNSA. CDR3 length: 14 residues. The DNA for the CDR3 is TGTGCCAGCAGCTTACTAGCGGAACAAGAGACCCAGTACTTC. Amino acids: CASSLLAEQETQYF. Drawing the rest from reference TRBV7-2 and TRBJ2-5, the complete variable domain is GAGVSQSPSNKVTEKGKDVELRCDPISGHTALYWYRQSLGQGLEFLIYFQGNSAPDKSGLPSDRFSAERTGGSVSTLTIQRTQQEDSAVYLCASSLLAEQETQYFGPGTRLLVL.

The chain couples TRBV6-5 to TRBJ1-1; 9 bases align to TRBD1. The CDR3 has 15 amino acids. Per germline, CDR1 MNHEY and CDR2 SVGAGI. The V segment lost 5 bases and the J segment 2 bases; nucleotides outside the gene matches: 6. DNA of the CDR3: TGTGCCAGCAGTCCTTGGGACAGGGCCAACACTGAAGCTTTCTTT. It yields the protein CASSPWDRANTEAFF.

This chain links TRBV19 with TRBJ1-5; D is ambiguous. In germline, CDR1 is LNHDA, CDR2 SQIVND (reference sequence). The CDR3 has 16 amino acids. V lost 2 bases, J lost 4 bases, and 15 bases lay in between. The CDR3 is CASSILPGRINQPQHF. DNA for the CDR3: TGTGCCAGTAGTATACTCCCAGGCCGTATTAATCAGCCCCAGCATTTT.

This clone was counted only a few times. The chain joins TRBV11-2 to TRBJ2-4; possible D gene TRBD2, 5 bases. Trimming took 5 bases from V and 1 from J, leaving 12 bases between them. The CDR3 has 15 residues. Germline V CDR1 and CDR2: SGHAT, FQNNGV. The CDR3 sequence: CASSRDPLAKNIQYF. CDR3 nucleotides: TGTGCCAGCAGCCGGGATCCTCTCGCCAAAAACATTCAGTACTTC.

This rearrangement joins TRBV7-2 to TRBJ1-1; D gene uncertain. CDR1 SGHTA and CDR2 FQGNSA come from the germline V gene. The CDR3 loop spans 15 amino acids. V was shortened by 0 bases and J by 3 bases, with 11 bases between the two germline ends. The CDR3 loop reads CASSLAGRVDTEAFF. CDR3 bases: TGTGCCAGCAGCTTAGCAGGGAGGGTGGACACTGAAGCTTTCTTT.

The gene calls are TRBV7-9 and TRBJ2-2; 8 bases line up with TRBD2. V lost 4 bases and J lost 3; bases outside the gene matches: 4. The length of the CDR3 is 15 residues. CDR1 and CDR2 (germline): SEHNR, FQNEAQ (reference sequence). In DNA, the CDR3 is TGTGCCAGCAGCTATAGCGGGACTTACACCGGGGAGCTGTTTTTT. Encoded protein: CASSYSGTYTGELFF.

The chain joins TRBV19 to TRBJ1-1; D is possibly TRBD1 (6 bases). V lost 5 bases and J 5 bases, leaving 15 bases between the germline ends. The CDR3 consists of 14 residues. Germline CDR1 and CDR2: LNHDA and SQIVND (reference sequence). The CDR3 reads CASSPRGGGTEAFF. CDR3 sequence (DNA): TGTGCCAGTAGTCCCCGGGGAGGGGGGACTGAAGCTTTCTTT. The full variable domain, rest sourced from reference TRBV19 and TRBJ1-1, is DGGITQSPKYLFRKEGQNVTLSCEQNLNHDAMYWYRQDPGQGLRLIYYSQIVNDFQKGDIAEGYSVSREKKESFPLTVTSAQKNPTAFYLCASSPRGGGTEAFFGQGTRLTVV.

The chain couples TRBV18 to TRBJ1-1; D perhaps matches TRBD1 (6 bases). The CDR3 runs 14 residues. The germline CDR1 and CDR2 sequences are KGHSH and LQKENI. The V and J ends lost 4 bases and 2 bases respectively, with 11 bases between them. This chain's CDR3 is CASSQQGPNTEAFF. As DNA, the CDR3 is TGTGCCAGCTCACAACAGGGCCCTAACACTGAAGCTTTCTTT.

The CDR3 DNA is TGTGCCAGCAGTGCGGACAGGGGAAACTATGGCTACACCTTC. Encoded protein: CASSADRGNYGYTF. This rearrangement joins TRBV6-4 to TRBJ1-2, with 9 bases that match TRBD1. The CDR3 contains 14 residues. J was trimmed by 2 bases and V by 4 bases; bases with no gene match: 2. The V gene's germline CDR1 is MRHNA and CDR2 SNTAGT.

This sequence joins TRBV19 and TRBJ1-5, with D maybe TRBD1 (6 bases). Germline V gene sequence: CDR1 LNHDA, CDR2 SQIVND (reference sequence). Between the trimmed V and J ends, which lost 3 bases and 6 bases, there was a span of 15 bases. The CDR3 extends over 15 amino acids. CDR3 DNA: TGTGCCAGTAGTATGTACCCAGGGGTCGGTCAGCCCCAGCATTTT. Its translation: CASSMYPGVGQPQHF.

V gene TRBV20-1 combines with J gene TRBJ2-1, with unresolved D. V lost 1 base, J lost 7 bases, and 5 bases lay in between. Per the germline V gene, CDR1 is DFQATT and CDR2 is SNEGSKA (reference sequence). This CDR3 comprises 11 residues. The CDR3, as DNA: TGCAGTGCTAGAGTAGAGAATGAGCAGTTCTTC. This sequence encodes CSARVENEQFF.

The gene calls are TRBV19 and TRBJ2-7; D is perhaps TRBD2 (6 bases). With 5 bases removed from V and 1 base from J, the gap between germline ends came to 18 bases. CDR1 and CDR2 from the germline V gene are LNHDA and SQIVND (reference sequence). The CDR3 runs 16 residues. CDR3 in amino acids: CASSSLWGEESYEQYF. The CDR3 DNA reads as TGTGCCAGTAGTTCTTTATGGGGGGAAGAGTCCTACGAGCAGTACTTC.

The chain has TRBV20-1 and TRBJ1-2; possibly TRBD1 for D (6 bases). The CDR3 length is 14 residues. CDR1 and CDR2 (germline): DFQATT, SNEGSKA (reference sequence). Deletions cut 3 bases from V and 0 bases from J, with 11 bases between. CDR3 coding DNA: TGCAGTGCTAGTGTCAACAGGGCTAACTATGGCTACACCTTC. Translated: CSASVNRANYGYTF.

The rearrangement uses TRBV5-8 and TRBJ2-4; D not certain. V lost 0 bases and J 7 bases, leaving 17 bases between the germline ends. The germline gives CDR1 SGHTS, CDR2 YDEGEE. The CDR3 is made up of 16 amino acids. For the CDR3, the DNA is TGTGCCAGCAGCTTGGGGGTGCTGACGACTGCGAACATTCAGTACTTC. This gives the protein CASSLGVLTTANIQYF. The entire variable domain, with the rest obtained from reference TRBV5-8 and TRBJ2-4, is as follows: EAGVTQSPTHLIKTRGQQATLRCSPISGHTSVYWYQQALGLGLQFLLWYDEGEERNRGNFPPRFSGRQFPNYSSELNVNALELEDSALYLCASSLGVLTTANIQYFGAGTRLSVL.

In regard to this clone: This specimen includes other DNA sequences encoding the same CDR3. This chain uses TRBV12-3 or TRBV12-4 with TRBJ2-1; D not resolved. The CDR3 sequence is 11 residues long. Deletions cut 4 bases from V and 6 bases from J, with 4 bases between. In DNA form, the CDR3 reads TGTGCCAGCAGTTCATTCAATGAGCAGTTCTTC. Protein product: CASSSFNEQFF.

The V gene is TRBV6-6, the J gene TRBJ1-5, with a tentative D call TRBD1 (6 bases). With 7 bases removed from V and 0 bases from J, the gap between germline ends came to 16 bases. CDR1 is MNHNY, CDR2 SVGAGI, per germline (reference sequence). The CDR3 consists of 16 residues. The CDR3 sequence: CASNPPGHISNQPQHF. The CDR3 DNA is TGTGCCAGCAACCCCCCGGGACACATTAGCAATCAGCCCCAGCATTTT.

This chain connects TRBV4-2 to TRBJ1-5, with TRBD1 identical over 9 bases. Germline V gives CDR1 LGHNA, CDR2 YNFKEQ. The CDR3 sequence is 16 residues long. The J segment lost 5 bases and the V segment lost 1 base, leaving 6 bases of the junction unmatched. The CDR3, as DNA: TGTGCCAGCAGCCAAGGAATGGACAGGGGACATCAGCCCCAGCATTTT. Protein sequence: CASSQGMDRGHQPQHF.

The chain links TRBV4-1 to TRBJ1-5; tentative D call: TRBD1 (5 bases). Trimming removed 0 bases from V and 2 bases from J, with 8 bases in between. The germline CDR1 and CDR2 sequences are MGHRA and YSYEKL. The CDR3 contains 15 residues. This CDR3 is CASSQDGGGNQPQHF. DNA for the CDR3: TGCGCCAGCAGCCAAGATGGGGGGGGCAATCAGCCCCAGCATTTT.

This sequence joins TRBV5-1 and TRBJ2-5, with a possible D match to TRBD1 (5 bases). The germline V gene encodes CDR1 SGHRS and CDR2 YFSETQ. Trimming cost V 6 bases and J 5 bases, with 14 bases left between them. CDR3 length: 13 residues. The CDR3 region is CASTLGQRETQYF. The DNA of the CDR3 is TGCGCCAGCACCCTTGGACAACGCGAGACCCAGTACTTC.

This clone was seen a single time. The rearrangement joins TRBV30 to TRBJ2-1, with D perhaps matching TRBD2 (6 bases). The CDR3 runs to 15 residues. Germline CDR1 and CDR2: GTSNPN and SVGIG (reference sequence). Between the trimmed V and J ends, which lost 2 bases and 5 bases, there was a span of 16 bases. The CDR3 protein is CAWSSGLLTHNEQFF. The DNA for the CDR3 is TGTGCCTGGAGTTCAGGACTACTCACCCACAATGAGCAGTTCTTC.

The sample holds a few counts of this clone. The chain couples TRBV4-1 to TRBJ1-1, with 9 positions matching TRBD1. CDR1 is MGHRA, CDR2 YSYEKL, per germline. The CDR3 spans 16 residues. J gave up 3 bases and V 0 bases, and 5 bases lay outside the gene matches. Here the CDR3 DNA reads TGCGCCAGCAGCCAAGAACCGGACAGGGGCTACACTGAAGCTTTCTTT. Translating it yields CASSQEPDRGYTEAFF.

V and J are TRBV4-1 and TRBJ2-5; 9 nucleotides align to TRBD1. After removal of 4 bases from V and 4 bases from J, the junction contained 10 bases not matched to a gene. This CDR3 has 16 residues. Per germline, CDR1 MGHRA and CDR2 YSYEKL. The CDR3 is CASSPPDRGGPETQYF. The CDR3 DNA is TGCGCCAGCAGCCCACCGGACAGGGGTGGTCCAGAGACCCAGTACTTC.

The chain uses TRBV6-2 or TRBV6-3 and TRBJ1-3; D not certain. Per germline, CDR1 MNHEY and CDR2 SVGEGT. V shed 0 bases and J shed 1 base, with 7 bases lying between them. This CDR3 region has 15 residues. CDR3 residues: CASSYSTGSGNTIYF. CDR3 nucleotide sequence: TGTGCCAGCAGTTACTCGACCGGGTCTGGAAACACCATATATTTT.

The chain recombines TRBV6-6 with TRBJ1-2, with 8 bases aligning to TRBD1. V lost 6 bases and J lost 4; bases outside the gene matches: 10. From germline, CDR1 is MNHNY and CDR2 SVGAGI (reference sequence). The CDR3 length is 15 residues. The DNA of the CDR3 is TGTGCCAGCAGGCAGACGACAGGGGTCGGCTATGGCTACACCTTC. Amino acids: CASRQTTGVGYGYTF.

The chain is built from TRBV6-5 and TRBJ1-6, with TRBD1 as a possible D gene (6 bases). CDR1 and CDR2 from the germline V gene are MNHEY and SVGAGI. The CDR3 is 15 amino acids. V was clipped by 0 bases and J by 8 bases, with 11 bases between them. CDR3 nucleotides: TGTGCCAGCAGTTACTCTGTCAGGGGTGATTCACCCCTCCACTTT. Protein sequence: CASSYSVRGDSPLHF.